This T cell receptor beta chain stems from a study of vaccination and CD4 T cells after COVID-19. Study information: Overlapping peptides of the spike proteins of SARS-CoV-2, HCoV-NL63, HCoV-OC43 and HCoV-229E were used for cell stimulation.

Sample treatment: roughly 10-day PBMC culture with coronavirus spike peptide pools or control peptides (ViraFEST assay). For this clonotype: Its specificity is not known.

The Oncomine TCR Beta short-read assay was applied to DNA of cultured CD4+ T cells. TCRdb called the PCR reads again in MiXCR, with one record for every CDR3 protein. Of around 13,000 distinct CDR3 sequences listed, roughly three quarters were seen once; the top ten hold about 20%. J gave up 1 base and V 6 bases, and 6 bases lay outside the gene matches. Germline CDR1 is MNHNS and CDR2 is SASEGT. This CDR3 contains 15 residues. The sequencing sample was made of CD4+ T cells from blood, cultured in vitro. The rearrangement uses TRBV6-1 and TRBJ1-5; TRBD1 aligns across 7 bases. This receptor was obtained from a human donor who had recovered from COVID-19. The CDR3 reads CASRDQGVSNQPQHF. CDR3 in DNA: TGTGCCAGCAGGGACCAGGGGGTAAGCAATCAGCCCCAGCATTTT.